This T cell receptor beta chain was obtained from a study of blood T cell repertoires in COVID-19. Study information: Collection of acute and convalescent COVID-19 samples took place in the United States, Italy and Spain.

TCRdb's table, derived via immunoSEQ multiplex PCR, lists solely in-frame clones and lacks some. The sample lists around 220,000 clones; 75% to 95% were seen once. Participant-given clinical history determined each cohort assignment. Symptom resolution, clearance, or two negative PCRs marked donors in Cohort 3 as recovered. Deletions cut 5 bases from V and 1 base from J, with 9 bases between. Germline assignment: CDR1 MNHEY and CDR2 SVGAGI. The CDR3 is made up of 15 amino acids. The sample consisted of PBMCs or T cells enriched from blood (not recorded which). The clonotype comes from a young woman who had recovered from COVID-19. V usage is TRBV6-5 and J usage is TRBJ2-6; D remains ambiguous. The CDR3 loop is CASSQQFSGANVLTF. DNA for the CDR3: TGTGCCAGCAGTCAACAGTTTTCTGGGGCCAACGTCCTGACTTTC.